This TCR beta chain is from a study of blood T cell repertoires in COVID-19 (dated by TCRdb to 2019 to 2021). Regarding the complete study: Collaborator samples came from the United States, Italy and Spain and covered acute and convalescent phases of COVID-19. HLA class I and class II types, where available, came from metadata supplied by the sample provider rather than from assay-based typing. Nearly every sample came with metadata listing a de-identified subject ID, COVID-19 status, age in years and sex. Deeply sampled blood TCRbeta repertoires from subjects exposed to, actively infected with, or recovered from COVID-19 were included in the dataset. The material from the prospective study consisted of cDNA or gDNA derived from T cells, B-cell-depleted T cells, or PBMCs. The repertoires were made available in a free public database intended to serve as a resource for research on the immune response to SARS-CoV-2. Samples came from the ongoing ImmuneRACE study (first 160 participants) plus 1,254 subjects from 6 global collaborators. What the study reported, not specific to this receptor: The quantity of clinical and demographic metadata differed by source and by participant and was supplied without curation.

TCRbeta CDR3 regions were amplified from genomic DNA using the immunoSEQ Assay, a bias-controlled multiplex PCR. The paper's processing steps were these. The number of nucleated cells in each sample was estimated from the amplification of reference gene primers within the assay. Sequence reads were collapsed and filtered to measure the absolute abundance of every unique TCRbeta CDR3 rearrangement. For each sample, productive Simpson clonality was calculated as the square root of Simpson's diversity index across productive rearrangements. Entries here come from immuneACCESS through TCRdb and include only in-frame sequences with V and J called. Some clones fail to appear in such tables; in the studies checked, an unresolved V gene covers under half of the shortfall, and the cause of the remainder is unknown. V, J and clone size are those of that table, while D and trimming were read from the DNA. The sample records under 170,000 clones, 87% of which are singletons. About 4.2% of the sample is in the top ten clones.

For this clone: This receptor's antigen is unknown. Base-call qualities are not available, and no considerably larger clone is one nucleotide away.

V sheds 5 bases and J sheds 5 bases, leaving 6 bases between their ends. The germline V gene (reference sequence) yields MNHNY for CDR1 and SVGAGI for CDR2. The CDR3 holds 12 amino acids from the cysteine to the phenylalanine. The sequence is cut down to CDR3 DNA, 36 bases in frame from base 1. The collaborating institutions used their own protocols to collect whole blood in K2EDTA tubes. For TCRbeta analysis, collaborators shipped samples as frozen whole blood, isolated PBMCs, or DNA extracted from either of those sample types. The V and J segments used are TRBV6-6 and TRBJ2-2; the D gene cannot be resolved reliably. Material: peripheral blood. This TCR derives from a woman aged 55-69 years with active or convalescent COVID-19. The DNA sequence is as follows: TGTGCCAGCAGTCAGAGTACCGGGGAGCTGTTTTTT. This is translated as CASSQSTGELFF.